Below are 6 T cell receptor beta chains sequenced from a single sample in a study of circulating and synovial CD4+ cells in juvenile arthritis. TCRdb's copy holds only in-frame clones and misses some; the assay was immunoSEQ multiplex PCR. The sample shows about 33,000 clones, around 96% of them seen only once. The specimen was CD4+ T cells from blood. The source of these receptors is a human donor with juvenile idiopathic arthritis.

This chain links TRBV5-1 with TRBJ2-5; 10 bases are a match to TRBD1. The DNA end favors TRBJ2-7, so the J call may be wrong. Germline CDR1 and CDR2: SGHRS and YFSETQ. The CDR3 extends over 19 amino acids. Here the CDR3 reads CASSSPGTGARRPSYEQYF. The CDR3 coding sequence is TGCGCCAGCAGCTCCCCCGGGACAGGGGCTCGCCGGCCATCCTACGAGCAGTACTTC.

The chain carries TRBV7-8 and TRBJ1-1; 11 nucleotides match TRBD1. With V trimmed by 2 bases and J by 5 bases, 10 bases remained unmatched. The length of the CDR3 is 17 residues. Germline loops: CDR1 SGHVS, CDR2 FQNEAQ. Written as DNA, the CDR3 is TGTGCCAGCAGCTTACAAAGGACAGGGGGCCGTTTGACTGAAGCTTTCTTT. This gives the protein CASSLQRTGGRLTEAFF.

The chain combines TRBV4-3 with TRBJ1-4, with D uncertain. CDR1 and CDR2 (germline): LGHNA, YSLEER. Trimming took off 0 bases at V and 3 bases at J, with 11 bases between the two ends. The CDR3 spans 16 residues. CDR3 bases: TGCGCCAGCAGCCAAGAATGGGCCGCTTCTAATGAAAAACTGTTTTTT. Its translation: CASSQEWAASNEKLFF.

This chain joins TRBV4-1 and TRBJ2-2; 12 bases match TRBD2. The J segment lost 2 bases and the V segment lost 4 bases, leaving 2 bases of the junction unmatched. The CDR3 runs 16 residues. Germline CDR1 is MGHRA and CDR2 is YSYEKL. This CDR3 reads CASSRGLAGNTGELFF. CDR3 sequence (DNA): TGCGCCAGCAGCCGAGGACTAGCGGGAAACACCGGGGAGCTGTTTTTT.

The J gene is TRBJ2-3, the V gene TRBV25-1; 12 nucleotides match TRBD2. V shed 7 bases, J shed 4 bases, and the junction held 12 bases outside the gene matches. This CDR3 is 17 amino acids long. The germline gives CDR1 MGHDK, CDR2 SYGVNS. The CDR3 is CASKPPPGLAGPDTQYF. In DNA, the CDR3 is TGTGCCAGCAAACCCCCTCCGGGACTAGCGGGCCCAGATACGCAGTATTTT.

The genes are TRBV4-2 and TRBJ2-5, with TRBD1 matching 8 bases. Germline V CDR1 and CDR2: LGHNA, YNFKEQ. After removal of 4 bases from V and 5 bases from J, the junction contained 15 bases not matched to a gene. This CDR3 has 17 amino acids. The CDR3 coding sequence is TGTGCCAGCAGCCCCACAGCAGGGGGCGCCCCGAAGGAGACCCAGTACTTC. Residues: CASSPTAGGAPKETQYF.